The clone carrying this T cell receptor beta chain was detected only a few times. Here immunoSEQ multiplex PCR was the method, and the copy in TCRdb shows in-frame clones only, minus some. The sample carries around 21,000 clones, around 82% recorded once. The entry originates in a study of ipilimumab plus nivolumab after autologous stem cell transplantation. The CDR3 has 12 amino acids. Germline CDR1 and CDR2: SGHNT and YYREEE (reference sequence). V dropped 4 bases and J dropped 6 bases, with 8 bases sitting between them. The clonotype comes from a male donor with diffuse large B-cell lymphoma. The starting material was PBMCs, obtained in a trial of ipilimumab plus nivolumab as post-transplant consolidation. This rearrangement joins TRBV5-4 to TRBJ2-1; D remains unclear. Here the CDR3 DNA reads TGTGCCAGCAGCCCGACGAGCAATGAGCAGTTCTTC. This sequence encodes CASSPTSNEQFF.